This T cell receptor (beta chain) was captured by sequencing in a study of blood T cell repertoires in COVID-19. The protocol was immunoSEQ multiplex PCR, while the TCRdb copy is restricted to in-frame clones and leaves out a portion. The data hold about 250,000 clones, with around 85% observed a single time. CDR1 SGHTA and CDR2 FQGTGA come from the germline V gene. This CDR3 is 13 amino acids long. Trimming left V 5 bases short and J 0 bases short, with 7 bases between. This clone turned up a few times. Seattle's enrolled individuals joined amid active infection and were then monitored longitudinally.

This receptor was identified in a middle-aged man with COVID-19, enrolled during active disease. The chain joins TRBV7-3 to TRBJ1-1; tentative D call: TRBD1 (5 bases). Sequenced: peripheral blood. CDR3 in DNA: TGTGCCAGCAGCCCAGGGATGAACACTGAAGCTTTCTTT. Encoded protein: CASSPGMNTEAFF.